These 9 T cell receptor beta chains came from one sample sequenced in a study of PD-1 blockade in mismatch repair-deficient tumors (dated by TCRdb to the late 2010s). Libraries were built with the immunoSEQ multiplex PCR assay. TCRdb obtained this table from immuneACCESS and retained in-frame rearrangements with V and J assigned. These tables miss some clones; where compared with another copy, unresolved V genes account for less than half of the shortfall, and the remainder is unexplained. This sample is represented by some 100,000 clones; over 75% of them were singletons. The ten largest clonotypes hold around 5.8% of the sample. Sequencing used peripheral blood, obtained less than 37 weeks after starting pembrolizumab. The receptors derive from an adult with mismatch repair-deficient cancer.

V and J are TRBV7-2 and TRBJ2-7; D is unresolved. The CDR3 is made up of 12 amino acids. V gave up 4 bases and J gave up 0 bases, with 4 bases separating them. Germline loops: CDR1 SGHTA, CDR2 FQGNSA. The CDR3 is CASSYPSYEQYF. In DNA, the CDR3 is TGTGCCAGCAGCTACCCCTCCTACGAGCAGTACTTC.

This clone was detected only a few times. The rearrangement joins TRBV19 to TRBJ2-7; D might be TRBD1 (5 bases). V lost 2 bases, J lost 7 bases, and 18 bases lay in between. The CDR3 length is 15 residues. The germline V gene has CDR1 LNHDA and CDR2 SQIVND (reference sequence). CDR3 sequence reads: CASSISTGSRGEQYF. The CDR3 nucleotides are TGTGCCAGTAGTATATCAACAGGTTCTAGGGGAGAGCAGTACTTC.

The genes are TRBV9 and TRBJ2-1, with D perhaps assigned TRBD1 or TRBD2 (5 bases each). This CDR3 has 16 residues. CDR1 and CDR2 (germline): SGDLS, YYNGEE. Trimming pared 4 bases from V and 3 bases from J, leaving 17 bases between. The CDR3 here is CASSSYRDPFYNEQFF. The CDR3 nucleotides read TGTGCCAGCAGCTCTTACCGGGACCCCTTCTACAATGAGCAGTTCTTC.

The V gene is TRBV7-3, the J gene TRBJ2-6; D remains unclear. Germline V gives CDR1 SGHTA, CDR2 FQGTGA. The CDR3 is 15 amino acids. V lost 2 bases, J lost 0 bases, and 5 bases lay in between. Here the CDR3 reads CASSLGPSGANVLTF. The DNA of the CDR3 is TGTGCCAGCAGCTTAGGGCCCTCTGGGGCCAACGTCCTGACTTTC.

In nucleotides, the CDR3 is TGCGCCAGCAGCTTGCAAGGCACAGATACGCAGTATTTT. It translates to CASSLQGTDTQYF. The chain joins TRBV5-1 to TRBJ2-3; D remains ambiguous. This CDR3 is built from 13 residues. Germline V CDR1 and CDR2: SGHRS, YFSETQ. Trimming removed 1 base from V and 1 base from J, with 4 bases in between.

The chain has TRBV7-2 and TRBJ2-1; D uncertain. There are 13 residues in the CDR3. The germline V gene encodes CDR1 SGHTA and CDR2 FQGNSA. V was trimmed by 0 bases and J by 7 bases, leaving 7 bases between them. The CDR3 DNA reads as TGTGCCAGCAGCTTAGCTTTGAAGAATGAGCAGTTCTTC. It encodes CASSLALKNEQFF.

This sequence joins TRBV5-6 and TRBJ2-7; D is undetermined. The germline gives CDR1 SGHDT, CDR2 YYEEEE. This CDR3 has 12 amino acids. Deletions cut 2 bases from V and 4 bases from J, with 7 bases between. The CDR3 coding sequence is TGTGCCAGCAGCTTCGGCCCATACGAGCAGTACTTC. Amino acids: CASSFGPYEQYF.

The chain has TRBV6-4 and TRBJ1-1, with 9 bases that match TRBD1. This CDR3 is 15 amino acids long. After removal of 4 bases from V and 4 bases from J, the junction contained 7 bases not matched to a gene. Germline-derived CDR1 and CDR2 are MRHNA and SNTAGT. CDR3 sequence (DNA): TGTGCCAGCAGTGTCCAGACAGGGGGGATCACTGAAGCTTTCTTT. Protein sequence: CASSVQTGGITEAFF.

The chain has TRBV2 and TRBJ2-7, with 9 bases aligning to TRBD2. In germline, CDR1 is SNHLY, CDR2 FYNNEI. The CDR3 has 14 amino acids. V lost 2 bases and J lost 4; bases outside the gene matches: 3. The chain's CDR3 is CASSEISGSYEQYF. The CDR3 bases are TGTGCCAGCAGTGAAATTAGCGGGAGTTACGAGCAGTACTTC.